The 16 T cell receptor beta chains below were found in one sample sequenced in a study of blood T cell repertoires in COVID-19. TCRdb keeps only in-frame clones here, not all; method: immunoSEQ multiplex PCR. The table shows a few hundred thousand clones, with 86% occurring only once. Material for sequencing was peripheral blood. All receptors come from a man aged 18 to 30 with active or convalescent COVID-19.

Only one count was recorded for this clone. The chain links TRBV11-2 to TRBJ1-2; tentative D call: TRBD1 (5 bases). The length of the CDR3 is 16 residues. V shed 5 bases and J shed 4 bases, with 20 bases lying between them. Germline CDR1 reads SGHAT; CDR2 reads FQNNGV. CDR3 protein: CASSSGGGRPFYGYTF. CDR3 DNA sequence: TGTGCCAGCAGCAGCGGGGGTGGCAGGCCCTTCTATGGCTACACCTTC.

The rearrangement uses TRBV11-3 and TRBJ2-5; 10 nucleotides line up with TRBD2. Trimming took 6 bases from V and 5 from J; bases not matched to a gene: 9. The germline CDR1 and CDR2 sequences are SGHNT and YENEEA. CDR3 length: 15 amino acids. The CDR3, as DNA: TGTGCCAGCAGTTTAAGCGGGAGGGCCTGGGAGACCCAGTACTTC. Protein product: CASSLSGRAWETQYF.

This CDR3 reads CASSTTGDTGELFF. CDR3 bases: TGTGCCAGCAGTACAACAGGGGACACCGGGGAGCTGTTTTTT. This sequence joins TRBV6-5 and TRBJ2-2; TRBD1 matches at 7 bases. The V gene end was trimmed by 5 bases and the J gene end by 3 bases; junction bases not matched to a gene: 3. This CDR3 comprises 14 residues. Germline CDR1 and CDR2: MNHEY and SVGAGI.

The rearrangement joins TRBV15 to TRBJ1-5, with TRBD1 as a possible D gene (5 bases). The CDR3 has 16 amino acids. Deletions cut 0 bases from V and 3 bases from J, with 12 bases between. Germline values: CDR1 LNHNV, CDR2 YYDKDF (reference sequence). CDR3 in DNA: TGTGCCACCAGCAGAGACGGGGGGGGTTACAATCAGCCCCAGCATTTT. As protein: CATSRDGGGYNQPQHF.

The V call is TRBV4-3, the J call TRBJ1-4; 8 positions match TRBD1. CDR3 length: 16 amino acids. CDR1 LGHNA and CDR2 YSLEER come from the germline V gene. With 0 bases clipped from V and 6 bases from J, the junction kept 6 bases outside the gene matches. CDR3 sequence reads: CASSQEADRGHEKLFF. As DNA, the CDR3 is TGCGCCAGCAGCCAAGAGGCCGACAGGGGTCATGAAAAACTGTTTTTT.

The chain is built from TRBV27 and TRBJ2-3, with D unresolved. The last part of the DNA fits TRBJ1-1 better; the J call may be wrong. The germline gives CDR1 MNHEY, CDR2 SMNVEV (reference sequence). The CDR3 length is 16 residues. The CDR3 coding sequence is TGTGCCAGCAGTTTATCCCGCGGGCCAGTTTCGCTCCCAGCTTTCTTT. It specifies CASSLSRGPVSLPAFF.

The V and J genes are TRBV27 and TRBJ1-1, with a possible D match to TRBD1 (6 bases). The germline V and J ends were trimmed by 3 bases and 1 base, with 9 bases remaining between them. The length of the CDR3 is 14 residues. Per the germline V gene, CDR1 is MNHEY and CDR2 is SMNVEV (reference sequence). The CDR3 nucleotides read TGTGCCAGCAGTTTGATCAGGGGGAACACTGAAGCTTTCTTT. Amino acid sequence: CASSLIRGNTEAFF.

This clone was seen once. The chain employs TRBV11-1 and TRBJ2-1; D may be TRBD2 (5 bases). The V end lost 3 bases, the J end lost 9 bases, and 12 bases lay between the germline ends. Germline CDR1 and CDR2: SGHAT and FQDESV (reference sequence). CDR3 length: 13 amino acids. The CDR3 DNA is TGTGCCAGCAGCTTCGATACGAGGGTTGAGCAGTTCTTC. Translated: CASSFDTRVEQFF.

This chain uses TRBV5-1 with TRBJ2-7, with TRBD1 matching over 9 bases. The V gene end was trimmed by 3 bases and the J gene end by 4 bases; junction bases not matched to a gene: 8. The CDR3 consists of 15 residues. Per the germline V gene, CDR1 is SGHRS and CDR2 is YFSETQ. The CDR3 here is CASSWGQGGWYEQYF. DNA of the CDR3: TGCGCCAGCAGCTGGGGACAGGGTGGGTGGTACGAGCAGTACTTC.

This clone was recorded a few times. The chain couples TRBV19 to TRBJ1-5; maybe TRBD1 (5 bases). V lost 5 bases and J lost 7, with 15 bases in between. CDR1 and CDR2 (germline): LNHDA, SQIVND (reference sequence). This CDR3 spans 14 amino acids. CDR3 amino acids: CASSPGGNGQPQHF. CDR3 DNA sequence: TGTGCCAGTAGTCCGGGGGGGAACGGGCAGCCCCAGCATTTT.

The chain employs TRBV19 and TRBJ1-2; a possible D gene is TRBD1 (5 bases). Germline assignment: CDR1 LNHDA and CDR2 SQIVND (reference sequence). This CDR3 region has 14 residues. V lost 5 bases and J lost 7, with 17 bases in between. The CDR3 here is CASSSDNQRRGYTF. The CDR3 bases are TGTGCCAGTAGTTCGGACAACCAAAGGCGTGGCTACACCTTC.

CDR3 coding DNA: TGTGCCAGCAGCGCTACCGGGACAGGGGGCACCGGGGAGCTGTTTTTT. This codes for CASSATGTGGTGELFF. The chain employs TRBV9 and TRBJ2-2; TRBD1 matches 11 bases. The V gene's germline CDR1 is SGDLS and CDR2 YYNGEE. There are 16 residues in the CDR3. The J segment lost 4 bases and the V segment lost 3 bases, leaving 5 bases of the junction unmatched.

The gene calls are TRBV7-8 and TRBJ2-2; 8 bases match TRBD2. Trimming at V came to 0 bases and at J to 7 bases, leaving 4 bases not matched to a gene. The CDR3 has 15 residues. Looked up from germline, CDR1 is SGHVS and CDR2 is FQNEAQ. The CDR3 reads CASSLASGRGGELFF. The CDR3, as DNA: TGTGCCAGCAGCTTAGCGTCCGGGAGGGGCGGGGAGCTGTTTTTT.

The table lists this clone with a count of one. The rearrangement links TRBV5-1 to TRBJ2-2, with TRBD1 as a possible D gene (6 bases). The CDR3 has 17 residues. V was trimmed by 0 bases and J by 7 bases, leaving 19 bases between them. Germline V lookup: CDR1 SGHRS, CDR2 YFSETQ. In DNA form, the CDR3 reads TGCGCCAGCAGCTTGGCCCTTATGGGGACAAGCATCGGGGAGCTGTTTTTT. Translated: CASSLALMGTSIGELFF.

The chain links TRBV6-5 to TRBJ2-7; TRBD1 might be the D (5 bases). Germline-derived CDR1 and CDR2 are MNHEY and SVGAGI. The V gene lost 8 bases and the J gene lost 6 bases, with 11 bases spanning the gap. The CDR3 totals 11 residues. The CDR3 sequence is CASGAPREQYF. In nucleotides, the CDR3 is TGTGCCAGCGGGGCTCCTCGCGAGCAGTACTTC.

On this clone: Within the sample, other DNA sequences also encode this same CDR3. The chain combines TRBV2 with TRBJ1-1; 9 bases agree with TRBD1. Germline-derived CDR1 and CDR2 are SNHLY and FYNNEI. The CDR3 loop spans 14 amino acids. Trimming removed 6 bases from V and 0 bases from J; junction bases left unmatched: 2. CDR3 nucleotides: TGTGCCAGCAGCCGGGACAGGGTGAACACTGAAGCTTTCTTT. This sequence encodes CASSRDRVNTEAFF.